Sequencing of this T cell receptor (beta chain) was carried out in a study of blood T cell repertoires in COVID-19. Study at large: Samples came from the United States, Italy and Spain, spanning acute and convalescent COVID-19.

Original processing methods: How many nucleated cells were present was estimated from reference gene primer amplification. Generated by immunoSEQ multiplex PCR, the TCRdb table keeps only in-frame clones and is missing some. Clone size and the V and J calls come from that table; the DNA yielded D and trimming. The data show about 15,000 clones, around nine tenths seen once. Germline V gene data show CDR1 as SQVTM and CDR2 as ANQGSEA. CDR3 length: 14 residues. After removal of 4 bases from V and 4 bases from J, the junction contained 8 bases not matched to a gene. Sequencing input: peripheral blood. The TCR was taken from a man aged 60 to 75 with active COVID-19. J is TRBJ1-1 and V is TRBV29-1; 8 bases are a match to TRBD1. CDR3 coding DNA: TGCAGCGTTGTAGACAGGGGCAGGGGCACTGAAGCTTTCTTT. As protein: CSVVDRGRGTEAFF. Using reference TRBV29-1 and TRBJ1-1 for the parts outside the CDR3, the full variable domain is SAVISQKPSRDICQRGTSLTIQCQVDSQVTMMFWYRQQPGQSLTLIATANQGSEATYESGFVIDKFPISRPNLTFSTLTVSNMSPEDSSIYLCSVVDRGRGTEAFFGQGTRLTVV.